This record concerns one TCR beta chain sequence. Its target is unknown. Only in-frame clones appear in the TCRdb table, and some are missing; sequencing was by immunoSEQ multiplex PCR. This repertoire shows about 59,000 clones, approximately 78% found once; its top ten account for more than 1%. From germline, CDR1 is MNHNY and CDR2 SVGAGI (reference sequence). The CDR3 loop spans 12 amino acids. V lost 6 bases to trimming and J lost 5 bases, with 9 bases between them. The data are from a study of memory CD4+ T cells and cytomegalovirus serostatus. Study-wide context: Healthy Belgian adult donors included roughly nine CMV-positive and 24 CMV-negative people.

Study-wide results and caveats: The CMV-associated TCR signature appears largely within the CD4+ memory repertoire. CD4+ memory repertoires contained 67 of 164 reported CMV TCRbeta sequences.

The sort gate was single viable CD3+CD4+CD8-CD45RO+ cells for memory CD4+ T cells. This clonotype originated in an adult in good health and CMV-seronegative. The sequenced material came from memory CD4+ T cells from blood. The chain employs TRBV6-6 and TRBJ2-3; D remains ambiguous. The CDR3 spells CASSLNGDTQYF. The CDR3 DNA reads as TGTGCCAGCAGCCTGAATGGAGATACGCAGTATTTT.